A single sample gave rise to the 19 T cell receptor beta chains below, sequenced in a study of beta chain features in type 1 diabetes. Every isolated RNA sample was fully reverse transcribed, so sequencing captured expressed TCRB transcripts. TCRdb's copy holds only in-frame clones and misses some; the assay was immunoSEQ multiplex PCR. The table records some 150,000 clones, less than 11% of them present only once. Source material: naive CD4+ T cells from blood. The receptors here all came from a man younger than 30 in good health.

This clone came up a few times. The J gene is TRBJ1-2, the V gene TRBV6-1; the D is unclear. Deletions cut 4 bases from V and 3 bases from J, with 12 bases between. Germline CDR1 MNHNS, CDR2 SASEGT. The CDR3 is made up of 14 amino acids. The CDR3 protein is CASSGSGVDYGYTF. The CDR3 DNA follows: TGTGCCAGCAGTGGCAGCGGGGTGGACTATGGCTACACCTTC.

This clone was observed a handful of times. The rearrangement joins TRBV18 to TRBJ2-5; D possibly corresponds to TRBD1 (5 bases). The end of the DNA fits TRBJ2-7 better, so the J call may be wrong. The CDR3 sequence is 12 residues long. The V gene's germline CDR1 is KGHSH and CDR2 LQKENI. The CDR3 is CASSQGIYEQYF. In DNA form, the CDR3 reads TGTGCCAGCTCACAGGGGATCTACGAGCAGTACTTC.

The sample holds a few counts of this clone. This chain's CDR3 is CASSVLDRTIPKTQYF. In DNA, the CDR3 is TGTGCCAGCAGTGTATTGGACAGGACAATTCCGAAGACCCAGTACTTC. The chain is built from TRBV6-1 and TRBJ2-5; 7 bases agree with TRBD1. V was pared by 4 bases and J by 6 bases, with 14 bases of the junction left unmatched. CDR3 length: 16 amino acids. CDR1 MNHNS and CDR2 SASEGT come from the germline V gene.

The gene calls are TRBV7-2 and TRBJ2-2; 7 nucleotides align to TRBD1. Germline V lookup: CDR1 SGHTA, CDR2 FQGNSA. Losses at the gene ends were 7 bases for V and 5 bases for J; bases not matched to a gene: 16. There are 17 residues in the CDR3. The CDR3 reads CASTSGQAPRETGELFF. The CDR3 DNA follows: TGTGCCAGCACCTCCGGACAGGCTCCCCGAGAAACCGGGGAGCTGTTTTTT.

V is TRBV19 and J is TRBJ2-5; D may be TRBD2 (6 bases). V shed 3 bases and J shed 5 bases, with 16 bases lying between them. The germline V gene encodes CDR1 LNHDA and CDR2 SQIVND (reference sequence). The CDR3 contains 15 residues. In nucleotides, the CDR3 is TGTGCCAGTAGTATGGGCGGGGTCGAACTGGAGACCCAGTACTTC. Its translation is CASSMGGVELETQYF.

A few counts support this clone. The chain has TRBV29-1 and TRBJ1-5, with a possible D match to TRBD1 (6 bases). V shed 5 bases and J shed 0 bases, with 8 bases lying between them. Germline V gene lookup returns CDR1 SQVTM and CDR2 ANQGSEA. This CDR3 is 13 amino acids long. CDR3 residues: CSVQGFSNQPQHF. The CDR3 nucleotides read TGCAGCGTTCAGGGGTTTAGCAATCAGCCCCAGCATTTT.

This clone has just one count. The chain has TRBV27 and TRBJ1-1; D might be TRBD1 (5 bases). The CDR3 runs 14 residues. The germline V and J ends were trimmed by 2 bases and 3 bases, with 10 bases remaining between them. In germline, CDR1 is MNHEY, CDR2 SMNVEV (reference sequence). The CDR3 sequence is CASSLRQKDTEAFF. CDR3 in DNA: TGTGCCAGCAGTTTAAGACAGAAGGACACTGAAGCTTTCTTT.

This clone was recorded a few times. This chain joins TRBV11-2 and TRBJ2-5; 14 bases agree with TRBD2. The V and J ends lost 1 base and 5 bases, in that order; junction bases with no gene match: 9. The CDR3 has 18 residues. Germline V gene data show CDR1 as SGHAT and CDR2 as FQNNGV. The CDR3 nucleotides read TGTGCCAGCAGCTTAGTAGCAGGACTAGCGGGGGGCGGGGAGACCCAGTACTTC. As protein: CASSLVAGLAGGGETQYF.

V usage is TRBV9 and J usage is TRBJ2-3; 10 nucleotides match TRBD2. The CDR3 is 14 amino acids. The germline CDR1 and CDR2 sequences are SGDLS and YYNGEE. V shed 6 bases, J shed 4 bases, and the junction held 5 bases outside the gene matches. CDR3 in DNA: TGTGCCAGCACGAGCGGGGGGGCAGCAGATACGCAGTATTTT. Encoded protein: CASTSGGAADTQYF. The whole variable domain, remainder taken from reference TRBV9 and TRBJ2-3, is DSGVTQTPKHLITATGQRVTLRCSPRSGDLSVYWYQQSLDQGLQFLIQYYNGEERAKGNILERFSAQQFPDLHSELNLSSLELGDSALYFCASTSGGAADTQYFGPGTRLTVL.

The J gene is TRBJ2-5, the V gene TRBV30, with 7 bases that match TRBD2. This CDR3 has 15 amino acids. Trimming at V came to 1 base and at J to 1 base, leaving 6 bases not matched to a gene. Germline V gene data show CDR1 as GTSNPN and CDR2 as SVGIG (reference sequence). The CDR3 sequence: CAWSEGLGIQETQYF. CDR3 bases: TGTGCCTGGAGTGAAGGACTAGGTATCCAAGAGACCCAGTACTTC. Based on the CDR3 plus reference TRBV30 and TRBJ2-5, the full variable domain is SQTIHQWPATLVQPVGSPLSLECTVEGTSNPNLYWYRQAAGRGLQLLFYSVGIGQISSEVPQNLSASRPQDRQFILSSKKLLLSDSGFYLCAWSEGLGIQETQYFGPGTRLLVL.

In this sample, this clone turned up a few times. The chain links TRBV29-1 to TRBJ2-3; D might be TRBD1 (6 bases). The CDR3 contains 13 residues. Trimming took off 6 bases at V and 2 bases at J, with 12 bases between the two ends. CDR1 is SQVTM and CDR2 is ANQGSEA in the germline V gene. The CDR3 region is CSVRQDPTDTQYF. DNA of the CDR3: TGCAGCGTCCGACAGGACCCCACAGATACGCAGTATTTT.

There are many counts of this clone. The chain couples TRBV7-2 to TRBJ2-1, with D maybe TRBD1 (6 bases). CDR1 is SGHTA and CDR2 is FQGNSA in the germline V gene. V was trimmed by 1 base and J by 6 bases, leaving 7 bases between them. The CDR3 runs to 13 residues. For the CDR3, the DNA is TGTGCCAGCAGCTTAGGACAGGTCAATGAGCAGTTCTTC. Its protein is CASSLGQVNEQFF.

As DNA, the CDR3 is TGCGCCAGCAGCCCCGGACAGGGGAACTATGGCTACACCTTC. It translates to CASSPGQGNYGYTF. The chain recombines TRBV4-3 with TRBJ1-2; 9 nucleotides line up with TRBD1. Germline values: CDR1 LGHNA, CDR2 YSLEER. The V and J ends lost 4 bases and 2 bases, in that order; junction bases with no gene match: 2. This CDR3 comprises 14 residues.

This clone was seen more than once but under ten times. The V gene is TRBV9, the J gene TRBJ2-3; TRBD1 matches 7 bases. Germline CDR1 reads SGDLS; CDR2 reads YYNGEE. V was pared by 0 bases and J by 2 bases, with 3 bases of the junction left unmatched. This CDR3 has 15 residues. CDR3 in amino acids: CASSVAGTATDTQYF. The CDR3 DNA follows: TGTGCCAGCAGCGTAGCTGGGACAGCCACAGATACGCAGTATTTT.

This clone was recorded many times. V usage is TRBV14 and J usage is TRBJ2-7, with TRBD1 matching 8 bases. From germline, CDR1 is SGHDN and CDR2 FVKESK. After removal of 4 bases from V and 5 bases from J, the junction contained 7 bases not matched to a gene. The CDR3 has 14 residues. CDR3 loop: CASSPRGRIHEQYF. DNA of the CDR3: TGTGCCAGCAGCCCCAGGGGGCGTATCCACGAGCAGTACTTC.

This chain joins TRBV19 and TRBJ2-2; 14 bases are a match to TRBD2. The CDR3 runs 16 residues. After removal of 5 bases from V and 6 bases from J, the junction contained 5 bases not matched to a gene. CDR1 is LNHDA and CDR2 is SQIVND in the germline V gene (reference sequence). The CDR3 bases are TGTGCCAGTAGTCCGCGACTAGCGGGGGGGGCCGGGGAGCTGTTTTTT. It specifies CASSPRLAGGAGELFF.

The chain links TRBV5-1 to TRBJ2-5, with a tentative D call TRBD1 (6 bases). From germline, CDR1 is SGHRS and CDR2 YFSETQ. CDR3 length: 15 amino acids. V gave up 4 bases and J gave up 2 bases, with 15 bases separating them. The CDR3 loop is CASSIGTTTQETQYF. DNA for the CDR3: TGCGCCAGCAGCATCGGGACAACCACTCAAGAGACCCAGTACTTC. Combining the CDR3 with reference TRBV5-1 and TRBJ2-5 gives the whole variable domain KAGVTQTPRYLIKTRGQQVTLSCSPISGHRSVSWYQQTPGQGLQFLFEYFSETQRNKGNFPGRFSGRQFSNSRSEMNVSTLELGDSALYLCASSIGTTTQETQYFGPGTRLLVL.

This clone was seen many times. V usage is TRBV25-1 and J usage is TRBJ1-6; maybe TRBD1 (5 bases). The CDR3 extends over 15 amino acids. V was clipped by 1 base and J by 10 bases, with 14 bases between them. Looked up from germline, CDR1 is MGHDK and CDR2 is SYGVNS. This chain's CDR3 is CASSEFWGTRSPLHF. The CDR3 nucleotides are TGTGCCAGCAGTGAATTCTGGGGGACTCGGTCACCCCTCCACTTT.

The J gene is TRBJ2-1, the V gene TRBV28; 9 bases are a match to TRBD2. This CDR3 region has 16 residues. Germline CDR1 and CDR2: MDHEN and SYDVKM. The junction had 13 bases not matched to a gene; V was cut back by 5 bases and J by 8 bases. The CDR3 coding sequence is TGTGCCAGCAGTACGGCTGGGCGGGGGGGAGGGGATGAGCAGTTCTTC. Protein sequence: CASSTAGRGGGDEQFF.